Shown below are 17 T cell receptor beta chains from a single sample sequenced in a study of cytomegalovirus exposure and HLA in healthy donors. PCR employed 60 Vbeta and 13 Jbeta primers. Sequencing used immunoSEQ multiplex PCR; TCRdb keeps in-frame clones, though not all of them. The sample yields over 150,000 clones, 70% to 90% seen once. Source material: PBMCs. These receptor sequences come from a woman between 40 and 55 years old in good health and CMV-seropositive.

The J gene is TRBJ1-1, the V gene TRBV27, with 9 bases identical to TRBD1. The junction had 2 bases not matched to a gene; V was cut back by 5 bases and J by 1 base. Germline values: CDR1 MNHEY, CDR2 SMNVEV (reference sequence). This CDR3 is 14 amino acids long. CDR3 amino acids: CASSRDRANTEAFF. DNA for the CDR3: TGTGCCAGCAGTCGGGACAGGGCGAACACTGAAGCTTTCTTT.

The J gene is TRBJ2-1, the V gene TRBV6-6; D possibly corresponds to TRBD1 (6 bases). The V gene's germline CDR1 is MNHNY and CDR2 SVGAGI (reference sequence). The ends were cut back, 4 bases at V and 5 bases at J, with 9 bases in the middle. The CDR3 contains 13 residues. CDR3 residues: CASSLDRNNEQFF. In DNA, the CDR3 is TGTGCCAGCAGTTTAGACAGGAACAATGAGCAGTTCTTC.

The genes are TRBV7-2 and TRBJ2-3; perhaps TRBD1 as D (6 bases). CDR3 length: 18 amino acids. V was trimmed by 1 base and J by 1 base, leaving 18 bases between them. Germline CDR1 SGHTA, CDR2 FQGNSA. The CDR3 DNA is TGTGCCAGCAGCTTAGTGACAGGATGGGTTAGCGGCACAGATACGCAGTATTTT. This sequence encodes CASSLVTGWVSGTDTQYF.

The V call is TRBV14, the J call TRBJ1-1; D is uncertain. Germline assignment: CDR1 SGHDN and CDR2 FVKESK. The V and J ends lost 1 base and 7 bases respectively, with 10 bases between them. CDR3 length: 13 residues. CDR3 nucleotides: TGTGCCAGCAGCCAAGGCAGAGGCAATGAAGCTTTCTTT. Amino acids: CASSQGRGNEAFF.

This clone was recorded a few times. The chain joins TRBV28 to TRBJ2-1; D remains unclear. The germline CDR1 and CDR2 sequences are MDHEN and SYDVKM. V was trimmed by 5 bases and J by 2 bases, leaving 7 bases between them. The CDR3 is made up of 13 amino acids. CDR3 amino acids: CASSAAAYNEQFF. CDR3 nucleotides: TGTGCCAGCAGTGCCGCGGCCTACAATGAGCAGTTCTTC.

This chain links TRBV10-1 with TRBJ2-2; possibly TRBD2 for D (5 bases). Germline lookup yields CDR1 WNHNN and CDR2 SYGVQD (reference sequence). This CDR3 has 14 amino acids. Deletions cut 6 bases from V and 4 bases from J, with 12 bases between. This CDR3 is CASSGDLGTGELFF. The DNA of the CDR3 is TGCGCCAGCAGCGGGGATCTGGGCACCGGGGAGCTGTTTTTT.

The chain links TRBV4-1 to TRBJ1-5, with 10 bases fitting TRBD1. The CDR3 runs 15 residues. The V gene's germline CDR1 is MGHRA and CDR2 YSYEKL. Unmatched junction bases numbered 4, after V lost 3 bases and J lost 5 bases. The CDR3 is CASSHGTGAHQPQHF. CDR3 in DNA: TGCGCCAGCAGCCATGGGACAGGGGCTCATCAGCCCCAGCATTTT.

This sequence joins TRBV5-1 and TRBJ1-3; maybe TRBD1 (5 bases). V lost 0 bases, J lost 3 bases, and 10 bases lay in between. The CDR3 covers 15 residues. Looked up from germline, CDR1 is SGHRS and CDR2 is YFSETQ. The CDR3 spells CASSLAQGGGNTIYF. In nucleotides, the CDR3 is TGCGCCAGCAGCTTGGCCCAGGGAGGTGGAAACACCATATATTTT.

The chain uses TRBV6-1 and TRBJ2-7, with TRBD2 matching 10 bases. Germline V gives CDR1 MNHNS, CDR2 SASEGT. V was clipped by 3 bases and J by 4 bases; unmatched bases: 6. The CDR3 totals 15 residues. The CDR3 region is CASSDSGRSGYEQYF. The DNA for the CDR3 is TGTGCCAGCAGTGATAGCGGGAGGTCGGGATACGAGCAGTACTTC.

The rearrangement joins TRBV6-5 to TRBJ2-1; no clear D. The length of the CDR3 is 15 residues. Between the trimmed V and J ends, which lost 6 bases and 0 bases, there was a span of 12 bases. The germline gives CDR1 MNHEY, CDR2 SVGAGI. CDR3 sequence reads: CASSRLVSSYNEQFF. As DNA, the CDR3 is TGTGCCAGCAGCCGCCTAGTGTCCTCCTACAATGAGCAGTTCTTC.

The V gene is TRBV12-5, the J gene TRBJ2-1, with D possibly TRBD2 on 6 matching bases. Trimming removed 6 bases from V and 8 bases from J, with 11 bases in between. Germline CDR1 reads LGHNT; CDR2 reads FRNRAP. This CDR3 is 12 amino acids long. The DNA for the CDR3 is TGTGCTAGTGGGACTAGTGATGATGAGCAGTTCTTC. It encodes CASGTSDDEQFF.

The rearrangement links TRBV30 to TRBJ1-1; TRBD1 agrees at 9 bases. V lost 3 bases, J lost 3 bases, and 8 bases stayed unmatched. The CDR3 is made up of 15 amino acids. The germline V gene has CDR1 GTSNPN and CDR2 SVGIG (reference sequence). CDR3 in DNA: TGTGCCTGGAGGGGGGGGACAGGGAAGGACACTGAAGCTTTCTTT. It specifies CAWRGGTGKDTEAFF.

This clone showed up just once. It may be a read error: a sequence one base away is much more abundant. Other DNA sequences in the sample encode the same CDR3. This chain joins TRBV7-9 and TRBJ1-5, with D unresolved. Trimming stripped 1 base from V and 2 bases from J, with 6 bases between. The CDR3 extends over 14 amino acids. Germline lookup yields CDR1 SEHNR and CDR2 FQNEAQ (reference sequence). The CDR3 nucleotides read TGTGCCAGCAGCTTAGGGCAGGGCAATCAGCCCCAGCATTTT. As protein: CASSLGQGNQPQHF. The whole variable domain, remainder taken from reference TRBV7-9 and TRBJ1-5, is DTGVSQNPRHKITKRGQNVTFRCDPISEHNRLYWYRQTLGQGPEFLTYFQNEAQLEKSRLLSDRFSAERPKGSFSTLEIQRTEQGDSAMYLCASSLGQGNQPQHFGDGTRLSIL.

The CDR3 nucleotides read TGTGCCTGGAGAGGCCCAGGCGTCCGGGAGCTGTTTTTT. It encodes CAWRGPGVRELFF. The chain is built from TRBV30 and TRBJ2-2; D gene uncertain. This CDR3 has 13 residues. Germline lookup yields CDR1 GTSNPN and CDR2 SVGIG (reference sequence). The germline V and J ends were trimmed by 3 bases and 9 bases, with 14 bases remaining between them.

V is TRBV11-3 and J is TRBJ2-5; weak D call: TRBD2 (5 bases). This CDR3 is built from 14 residues. Per the germline V gene, CDR1 is SGHNT and CDR2 is YENEEA. Trimming removed 5 bases at V and 5 bases at J, with 15 bases between. Here the CDR3 reads CASSPRVPGETQYF. CDR3 bases: TGTGCCAGCAGCCCTAGGGTTCCGGGGGAGACCCAGTACTTC. Filled out from reference TRBV11-3 and TRBJ2-5, the complete variable domain reads EAGVVQSPRYKIIEKKQPVAFWCNPISGHNTLYWYLQNLGQGPELLIRYENEEAVDDSQLPKDRFSAERLKGVDSTLKIQPAELGDSAVYLCASSPRVPGETQYFGPGTRLLVL.

This chain connects TRBV5-1 to TRBJ2-1, with D perhaps matching TRBD2 (5 bases). The CDR3 is 13 residues long. V lost 3 bases to trimming and J lost 6 bases, with 10 bases between them. Looked up from germline, CDR1 is SGHRS and CDR2 is YFSETQ. CDR3 DNA: TGCGCCAGCAGCTCTGGACTGGCCAATGAGCAGTTCTTC. Its translation is CASSSGLANEQFF.

The chain carries TRBV10-3 and TRBJ1-1, with TRBD1 as a possible D gene (5 bases). The ends were cut back, 10 bases at V and 7 bases at J, with 16 bases in the middle. The length of the CDR3 is 12 residues. Germline assignment: CDR1 ENHRY and CDR2 SYGVKD. CDR3 region: CATGQEGLEAFF. The CDR3 bases are TGTGCCACCGGGCAAGAGGGACTTGAAGCTTTCTTT.